Given below is one T cell receptor beta chain in context. The data originate from a study of blood T cell repertoires in COVID-19. Study-wide background: Samples of COVID-19 (acute and convalescent) were obtained from the United States, Italy and Spain. PBMCs, B-cell-depleted T cells, or T cells provided the cDNA or gDNA that made up the material.

Original data processing: Estimation of nucleated cell counts relied on the amplification of reference gene primers. Libraries were prepared by immunoSEQ multiplex PCR; TCRdb keeps only in-frame clonotypes and omits some of them. D and trimming were read from the DNA, whereas the V and J calls and clone size are those reported in that table. The table has 200,000 to 250,000 clones, around 80% seen once. The source material was peripheral blood. The sequence derives from a man in his fifties with active or convalescent COVID-19.

The CDR3 is CASSALAGAHNEQFF. The CDR3 region has the DNA TGTGCCAGCAGCGCTCTAGCGGGGGCCCACAATGAGCAGTTCTTC. The chain carries TRBV11-1 and TRBJ2-1, with 10 positions matching TRBD2. There are 15 residues in the CDR3. Germline CDR1 SGHAT, CDR2 FQDESV (reference sequence). The ends lost 5 bases at V and 5 bases at J; junction bases unmatched: 6.